The clone carrying this TCR beta chain was observed at least ten times. As yet, its antigen is unknown. Unsorted libraries were prepared from 2 million PBMCs that had been stored at -80 C. Each CDR3 protein gets one entry after TCRdb re-called the 5' RACE reads with MiXCR. This sample has about 48,000 distinct CDR3 sequences; 10% occur once, and the top ten carry approximately 21%. The data are from a study of neurological immune-mediated disorders. General study results and limits: In HTLV-1-associated myelopathy, TCR clonal expansion was greatest, whereas multiple sclerosis had the least, falling below healthy controls.

J was trimmed by 2 bases and V by 1 base; bases with no gene match: 8. The CDR3 is 17 residues long. Germline CDR1 SGHRS, CDR2 YFSETQ. The chain joins TRBV5-1 to TRBJ2-3, with TRBD2 matching over 9 bases. This TCR came from a woman between 35 and 50 years old with HTLV-1-associated myelopathy (HAM/TSP). The sequenced material came from PBMCs. CDR3 bases: TGCGCCAGCAGCTTGAACCTAGCGGGACACAACACAGATACGCAGTATTTT. Amino acids: CASSLNLAGHNTDTQYF. Filled out from reference TRBV5-1 and TRBJ2-3, the complete variable domain reads KAGVTQTPRYLIKTRGQQVTLSCSPISGHRSVSWYQQTPGQGLQFLFEYFSETQRNKGNFPGRFSGRQFSNSRSEMNVSTLELGDSALYLCASSLNLAGHNTDTQYFGPGTRLTVL.